This passage covers 11 T cell receptor beta chains from one sample sequenced in a study of T cells in localized non-small cell lung cancer. TCRdb keeps only in-frame clones here, not all; method: immunoSEQ multiplex PCR. The table has under 2,000 clones, 20% to 25% seen once. The sequencing here drew on lung tumor tissue, taken before any cancer treatment. The receptors were sampled from an older male donor with stage I lung adenocarcinoma.

DNA of the CDR3: TGTGCCAGCAGTTCCTCCGGGAGAGGGGATACGGATACGCAGTATTTT. Translation gives CASSSSGRGDTDTQYF. V gene TRBV6-8 combines with J gene TRBJ2-3; TRBD2 is a possible D gene (6 bases). CDR1 is MNHGY and CDR2 is SAAAGT in the germline V gene. Between the trimmed V and J ends, which lost 4 bases and 6 bases, there was a span of 20 bases. The length of the CDR3 is 16 residues.

The rearrangement joins TRBV6-8 to TRBJ1-4; no definite D call. CDR3 length: 14 residues. Germline CDR1 and CDR2: MNHGY and SAAAGT. The V end lost 5 bases, the J end lost 0 bases, and 7 bases lay between the germline ends. The CDR3 region has the DNA TGTGCCAGCAGTCTCCAGACAACTAATGAAAAACTGTTTTTT. Its protein product is CASSLQTTNEKLFF.

V gene TRBV6-8 combines with J gene TRBJ1-5; D not certain. CDR3 length: 13 residues. Trimming left V 6 bases short and J 5 bases short, with 11 bases between. CDR1 MNHGY and CDR2 SAAAGT come from the germline V gene. As DNA, the CDR3 is TGTGCCAGCAGACTCTTCACAGATCAGCCCCAGCATTTT. This gives the protein CASRLFTDQPQHF.

This clone was counted between two and nine times. V gene TRBV2 combines with J gene TRBJ2-3; TRBD1 agrees at 9 bases. The J segment lost 5 bases and the V segment lost 5 bases, leaving 8 bases of the junction unmatched. The CDR3 sequence is 15 residues long. Germline values: CDR1 SNHLY, CDR2 FYNNEI. Written as DNA, the CDR3 is TGTGCCAGCAGTCCTATGGGACAGGGAGGAGATACGCAGTATTTT. It translates to CASSPMGQGGDTQYF. Together with reference TRBV2 and TRBJ2-3, the CDR3 gives the full variable domain: EPEVTQTPSHQVTQMGQEVILRCVPISNHLYFYWYRQILGQKVEFLVSFYNNEISEKSEIFDDQFSVERPDGSNFTLKIRSTKLEDSAMYFCASSPMGQGGDTQYFGPGTRLTVL.

With regard to this clone: An end of the junction does not agree with germline; a read error may underlie this. CDR3: CASSLDQGADTQYF. In nucleotides, the CDR3 is TGTGCCAGCAGCCTAGACCAGGGGGCAGATACGCAGTATTTT. The J gene is TRBJ2-3, the V gene TRBV11-3; 7 bases agree with TRBD1. CDR3 size: 14 residues. The germline V gene has CDR1 SGHNT and CDR2 YENEEA.

The chain couples TRBV19 to TRBJ1-2, with D possibly TRBD1 on 6 matching bases. Germline CDR1 and CDR2: LNHDA and SQIVND (reference sequence). V gave up 5 bases and J gave up 2 bases, with 15 bases separating them. CDR3 length: 15 residues. The CDR3 nucleotides read TGTGCCAGTAGTTCCATCCAGGGGCAGAACTATGGCTACACCTTC. This encodes CASSSIQGQNYGYTF.

The V and J genes are TRBV5-1 and TRBJ1-3; tentative D call: TRBD1 (5 bases). V lost 4 bases to trimming and J lost 3 bases, with 14 bases between them. From germline, CDR1 is SGHRS and CDR2 YFSETQ. There are 15 residues in the CDR3. The CDR3 region has the DNA TGCGCCAGCAGCCCAGATGGGACCCATGGAAACACCATATATTTT. It is translated as CASSPDGTHGNTIYF.

This clone qualifies as medium-sized (0.01 to 0.1%). V and J are TRBV11-3 and TRBJ1-4; TRBD1 might be the D (5 bases). The V end lost 1 base, the J end lost 5 bases, and 17 bases lay between the germline ends. This CDR3 spans 17 amino acids. The germline V gene has CDR1 SGHNT and CDR2 YENEEA. The chain's CDR3 is CASSLVSGGRPNEKLFF. In DNA, the CDR3 is TGTGCCAGCAGCTTAGTTAGTGGGGGGAGACCAAATGAAAAACTGTTTTTT. Full variable domain (remainder filled in from reference TRBV11-3 and TRBJ1-4): EAGVVQSPRYKIIEKKQPVAFWCNPISGHNTLYWYLQNLGQGPELLIRYENEEAVDDSQLPKDRFSAERLKGVDSTLKIQPAELGDSAVYLCASSLVSGGRPNEKLFFGSGTQLSVL.

The chain couples TRBV9 to TRBJ1-2, with a tentative D call TRBD1 (6 bases). Trimming removed 8 bases at V and 4 bases at J, with 15 bases between. The CDR3 loop spans 13 amino acids. Germline V gene sequence: CDR1 SGDLS, CDR2 YYNGEE. The chain's CDR3 is CASKGDGSYGYTF. CDR3 coding DNA: TGTGCCAGTAAGGGGGACGGAAGCTATGGCTACACCTTC.

V is TRBV30 and J is TRBJ1-1; TRBD1 matches 7 bases. Germline V gene data show CDR1 as GTSNPN and CDR2 as SVGIG (reference sequence). The CDR3 loop spans 11 amino acids. V shed 6 bases, J shed 3 bases, and the junction held 1 base outside the gene matches. CDR3 sequence (DNA): TGTGCCTGCCAGGGGGACACTGAAGCTTTCTTT. Its protein product is CACQGDTEAFF.

This chain links TRBV30 with TRBJ2-7; tentative D call: TRBD1 (6 bases). The CDR3 is 13 amino acids. V was clipped by 1 base and J by 7 bases, with 14 bases between them. Germline V lookup: CDR1 GTSNPN, CDR2 SVGIG (reference sequence). CDR3 protein: CAWSETRGGEQYF. The CDR3 DNA is TGTGCCTGGAGTGAGACCAGAGGGGGTGAGCAGTACTTC.